The next 25 T cell receptor beta chains were all read from a single sample in a study of HIV-infected patients and healthy controls. TCRdb used MiXCR to reprocess the 5' RACE reads, holding one entry per CDR3 protein. The repertoire has about 67,000 distinct CDR3 sequences, around 17% of them found once; the top ten carry about 6%. The sequenced material came from CD4+ T cells from blood. The receptors here all came from a human donor in good health.

This clonotype was seen only a few times. This sequence joins TRBV6-5 and TRBJ2-2, with 7 nucleotides matching TRBD2. The germline CDR1 and CDR2 sequences are MNHEY and SVGAGI. CDR3 length: 18 residues. Germline trimming cut 0 bases from V and 4 bases from J; bases unmatched to any gene: 11. CDR3 bases: TGTGCCAGCAGTTACTCGATTTGGCGGGAGTCGGGCACCGGGGAGCTGTTTTTT. Translating gives CASSYSIWRESGTGELFF.

This clonotype has just a few counts. The chain recombines TRBV19 with TRBJ1-5; 11 nucleotides match TRBD1. The junction had 14 bases not matched to a gene; V was cut back by 10 bases and J by 9 bases. The CDR3 is made up of 15 amino acids. CDR1 and CDR2 from the germline V gene are LNHDA and SQIVND (reference sequence). This CDR3 reads CATSRDRGKEVPQHF. The CDR3 bases are TGTGCCACAAGTCGGGACAGGGGGAAGGAGGTGCCCCAGCATTTT.

This clonotype has a count of ten or more. The CDR3 region has the DNA TGCGCCAGCAGCTTGGAATTTGGACAGGGCTATGGCTACACCTTC. Translation gives CASSLEFGQGYGYTF. V and J are TRBV5-1 and TRBJ1-2; 8 nucleotides align to TRBD1. V was clipped by 0 bases and J by 4 bases; unmatched bases: 5. The CDR3 runs to 15 residues. Germline CDR1 SGHRS, CDR2 YFSETQ.

The gene calls are TRBV30 and TRBJ1-3; D unclear. V lost 8 bases and J 0 bases, leaving 8 bases between the germline ends. Germline values: CDR1 GTSNPN, CDR2 SVGIG (reference sequence). The length of the CDR3 is 12 residues. The chain's CDR3 is CARRSSGNTIYF. In DNA, the CDR3 is TGTGCCCGTAGGAGCTCTGGAAACACCATATATTTT.

This clonotype was picked up a small number of times. This rearrangement joins TRBV12-3 or TRBV12-4 to TRBJ2-7; no definite D call. The CDR3 is made up of 11 amino acids. V gave up 5 bases and J gave up 6 bases, with 8 bases separating them. Written as DNA, the CDR3 is TGTGCCAGCAGTCTACACTCCGAGCAGTACTTC. Amino acids: CASSLHSEQYF.

Many counts were recorded for this clonotype. V is TRBV6-2 or TRBV6-3 and J is TRBJ2-5; 7 bases map to TRBD1. The CDR3 covers 12 residues. The germline CDR1 and CDR2 sequences are MNHEY and SVGEGT. V gave up 6 bases and J gave up 7 bases; unmatched junction bases: 5. CDR3 nucleotides: TGTGCCAGCAGGACAGGGCATCGGACCCAGTACTTC. Amino acids: CASRTGHRTQYF.

This clonotype was seen more than once but under ten times. The rearrangement links TRBV11-2 to TRBJ2-1; no firm D call. V was clipped by 1 base and J by 9 bases, with 4 bases between them. The CDR3 sequence is 11 residues long. Germline CDR1 SGHAT, CDR2 FQNNGV. In DNA, the CDR3 is TGTGCCAGCAGCTTAGGGATTGAGCAGTTCTTC. It is translated as CASSLGIEQFF.

This clonotype was picked up a small number of times. The genes are TRBV20-1 and TRBJ2-5, with 8 nucleotides matching TRBD2. V was pared by 8 bases and J by 5 bases, with 13 bases of the junction left unmatched. This CDR3 spans 14 amino acids. Germline V gives CDR1 DFQATT, CDR2 SNEGSKA (reference sequence). This chain's CDR3 is CSSDSGVPQETQYF. CDR3 DNA sequence: TGCAGTAGCGATAGCGGGGTACCCCAGGAGACCCAGTACTTC.

There are many counts of this clonotype. The rearrangement links TRBV18 to TRBJ1-2; D remains ambiguous. The CDR3 has 12 amino acids. V was cut by 4 bases and J by 6 bases, with 9 bases left in between. Germline V gene data show CDR1 as KGHSH and CDR2 as LQKENI. CDR3 protein: CASSLHGDGYTF. The CDR3 coding sequence is TGTGCCAGCTCACTCCACGGAGATGGCTACACCTTC.

This clonotype was counted ten times or more. This chain connects TRBV14 to TRBJ2-7; D call uncertain. The V and J ends lost 5 bases and 6 bases respectively, with 11 bases between them. The CDR3 is 12 amino acids. Germline V gene data show CDR1 as SGHDN and CDR2 as FVKESK. The CDR3 nucleotides are TGTGCCAGCAGCTTGCGTTGGGGCGAGCAGTACTTC. Translating gives CASSLRWGEQYF. Together with reference TRBV14 and TRBJ2-7, the CDR3 gives the full variable domain: EAGVTQFPSHSVIEKGQTVTLRCDPISGHDNLYWYRRVMGKEIKFLLHFVKESKQDESGMPNNRFLAERTGGTYSTLKVQPAELEDSGVYFCASSLRWGEQYFGPGTRLTVT.

This chain joins TRBV27 and TRBJ1-5; no definite D call. Looked up from germline, CDR1 is MNHEY and CDR2 is SMNVEV (reference sequence). The ends were cut back, 2 bases at V and 7 bases at J, with 15 bases in the middle. This CDR3 contains 15 residues. CDR3 nucleotides: TGTGCCAGCAGTTTAGGGCGTATTCCCGGCCAGCCCCAGCATTTT. It specifies CASSLGRIPGQPQHF.

V and J are TRBV19 and TRBJ1-5; the match to TRBD1 covers 10 bases. The CDR3 contains 16 residues. CDR1 is LNHDA and CDR2 is SQIVND in the germline V gene (reference sequence). Trimming removed 1 base from V and 2 bases from J; junction bases left unmatched: 2. CDR3 sequence reads: CASSIGTGGGNQPQHF. The CDR3 nucleotides are TGTGCCAGTAGTATAGGGACAGGGGGAGGCAATCAGCCCCAGCATTTT.

The chain joins TRBV25-1 to TRBJ2-7; TRBD1 might be the D (5 bases). Per germline, CDR1 MGHDK and CDR2 SYGVNS. This CDR3 spans 12 amino acids. V was pared by 2 bases and J by 5 bases, with 7 bases between. The CDR3 reads CASSERGNEQYF. In nucleotides, the CDR3 is TGTGCCAGCAGTGAAAGGGGAAACGAGCAGTACTTC.

The sample holds a few counts of this clonotype. The chain is built from TRBV6-6 and TRBJ1-1, with D hard to call. Per germline, CDR1 MNHNY and CDR2 SVGAGI (reference sequence). V gave up 2 bases and J gave up 11 bases, with 15 bases separating them. The CDR3 runs 13 residues. CDR3 sequence reads: CASSYPTWGWAFF. CDR3 coding DNA: TGTGCCAGCAGTTACCCAACGTGGGGTTGGGCTTTCTTT.

Many counts were recorded for this clonotype. J is TRBJ1-2 and V is TRBV2; D not certain. This CDR3 spans 14 amino acids. Trimming took 7 bases from V and 0 from J, leaving 12 bases between them. Germline loops: CDR1 SNHLY, CDR2 FYNNEI. CDR3 sequence (DNA): TGTGCCAGCAATAAAGACGGGGCTAACTATGGCTACACCTTC. It codes for CASNKDGANYGYTF.

This clonotype was observed a few times. The chain combines TRBV13 with TRBJ2-5; maybe TRBD1 (6 bases). Trimming removed 5 bases from V and 6 bases from J, with 16 bases in between. CDR1 and CDR2 from the germline V gene are PRHDT and FYEKMQ (reference sequence). This CDR3 has 14 amino acids. Here the CDR3 DNA reads TGTGCCAGCAGCCGTTTAGAGGGGGACAAGACCCAGTACTTC. This encodes CASSRLEGDKTQYF.

This clonotype appeared a few times. This chain connects TRBV6-5 to TRBJ2-1, with D perhaps being TRBD1 or TRBD2 (5 bases each). Germline V gene data show CDR1 as MNHEY and CDR2 as SVGAGI. The CDR3 length is 15 residues. Trimming pared 5 bases from V and 9 bases from J, leaving 20 bases between. CDR3: CASSPLRGVKGEQFF. CDR3 DNA sequence: TGTGCCAGCAGTCCCCTTCGGGGCGTTAAGGGTGAGCAGTTCTTC.

This clonotype was picked up many times. The chain couples TRBV20-1 to TRBJ1-5, with no clear D. The CDR3 contains 16 residues. The germline V gene has CDR1 DFQATT and CDR2 SNEGSKA (reference sequence). Trimming stripped 3 bases from V and 4 bases from J, with 19 bases between. CDR3 in DNA: TGCAGTGCTAGTCTCTTCCAGGCTCACCCTAATCAGCCCCAGCATTTT. Amino acid sequence: CSASLFQAHPNQPQHF.

This clonotype has more than one count but fewer than ten. The rearrangement uses TRBV20-1 and TRBJ2-3; D unresolved. V shed 1 base and J shed 1 base, with 12 bases lying between them. Germline values: CDR1 DFQATT, CDR2 SNEGSKA (reference sequence). The CDR3 sequence is 15 residues long. DNA of the CDR3: TGCAGTGCTAGAGCTCCGGACGTACGCACAGATACGCAGTATTTT. Translating gives CSARAPDVRTDTQYF.

V and J are TRBV12-3 or TRBV12-4 and TRBJ1-2; TRBD1 matches 9 bases. The CDR3 is 17 residues long. Trimming removed 2 bases from V and 6 bases from J; junction bases left unmatched: 13. CDR3 amino acids: CASSLRVQNRGRNGYTF. The CDR3 DNA sequence: TGTGCCAGCAGTTTAAGAGTGCAGAACAGGGGGCGTAATGGCTACACCTTC.

In the case of this clonotype: An end of the junction differs from the germline gene, which may be a read error. The genes are TRBV12-3 or TRBV12-4 and TRBJ2-1; 12 nucleotides align to TRBD2. The CDR3 spans 14 residues. CDR3 region: CASSLAGGPGEQFF. The CDR3 nucleotides read TGTGCCAGCAGTCTAGCGGGGGGGCCTGGTGAGCAGTTCTTC.

In its sample, this clonotype was seen many times. This chain uses TRBV29-1 with TRBJ2-3; no clear D gene. The CDR3 runs 13 residues. The germline gives CDR1 SQVTM, CDR2 ANQGSEA. V was cut by 0 bases and J by 4 bases, with 8 bases left in between. CDR3 DNA sequence: TGCAGCGTTGAAGATCATTATGCAGATACGCAGTATTTT. It is translated as CSVEDHYADTQYF.

This clonotype showed up just a few times. V gene TRBV7-2 combines with J gene TRBJ2-7; D is ambiguous. Trimming removed 5 bases at V and 4 bases at J, with 18 bases between. Germline V gene lookup returns CDR1 SGHTA and CDR2 FQGNSA. The length of the CDR3 is 15 residues. CDR3 nucleotide sequence: TGTGCCAGCAGCCTAACCCTGGGCAGGCAGTACGAGCAGTACTTC. Translation: CASSLTLGRQYEQYF. The entire variable domain, with the rest obtained from reference TRBV7-2 and TRBJ2-7, is as follows: GAGVSQSPSNKVTEKGKDVELRCDPISGHTALYWYRQSLGQGLEFLIYFQGNSAPDKSGLPSDRFSAERTGGSVSTLTIQRTQQEDSAVYLCASSLTLGRQYEQYFGPGTRLTVT.

V is TRBV7-2 and J is TRBJ1-5; D gene uncertain. This CDR3 contains 13 residues. Trimming removed 2 bases at V and 6 bases at J, with 8 bases between. Germline loops: CDR1 SGHTA, CDR2 FQGNSA. Here the CDR3 DNA reads TGTGCCAGCAGCTTATCGGGTACTCAGCCCCAGCATTTT. Translated: CASSLSGTQPQHF.

The rearrangement uses TRBV28 and TRBJ2-3; 14 bases align to TRBD2. CDR1 is MDHEN, CDR2 SYDVKM, per germline. This CDR3 comprises 18 residues. The junction had 9 bases not matched to a gene; V was cut back by 5 bases and J by 2 bases. The CDR3 sequence is CASSPPGTSGGLTDTQYF. The CDR3 region has the DNA TGTGCCAGCAGTCCCCCAGGGACTAGCGGGGGACTCACAGATACGCAGTATTTT.